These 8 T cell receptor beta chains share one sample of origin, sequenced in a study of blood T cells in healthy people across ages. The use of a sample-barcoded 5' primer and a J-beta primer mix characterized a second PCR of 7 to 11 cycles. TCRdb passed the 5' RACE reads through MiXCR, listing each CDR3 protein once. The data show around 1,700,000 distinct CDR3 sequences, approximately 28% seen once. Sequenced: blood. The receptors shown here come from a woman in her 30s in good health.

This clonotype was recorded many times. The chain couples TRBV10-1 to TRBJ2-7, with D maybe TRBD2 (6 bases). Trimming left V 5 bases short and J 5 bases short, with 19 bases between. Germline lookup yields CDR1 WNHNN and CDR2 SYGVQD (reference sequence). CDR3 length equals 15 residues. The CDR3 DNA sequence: TGCGCCAGCAGTCACACGGGACTCGGTTATAACGAGCAGTACTTC. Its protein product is CASSHTGLGYNEQYF.

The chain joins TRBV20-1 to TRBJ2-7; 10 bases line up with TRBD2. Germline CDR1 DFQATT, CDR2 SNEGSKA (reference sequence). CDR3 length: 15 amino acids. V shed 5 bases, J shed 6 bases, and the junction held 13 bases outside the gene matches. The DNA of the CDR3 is TGCAGTGCTGGGGACCCACTAGCGGGAAGGGGCGAGCAGTACTTC. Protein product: CSAGDPLAGRGEQYF.

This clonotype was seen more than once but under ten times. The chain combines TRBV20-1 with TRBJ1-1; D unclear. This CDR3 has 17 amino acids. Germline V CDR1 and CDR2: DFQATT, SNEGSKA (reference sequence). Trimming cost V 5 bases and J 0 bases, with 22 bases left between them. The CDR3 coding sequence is TGCAGTGCTCCCCCGTTAAGTGTGGCGGAGTTGAACACTGAAGCTTTCTTT. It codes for CSAPPLSVAELNTEAFF.

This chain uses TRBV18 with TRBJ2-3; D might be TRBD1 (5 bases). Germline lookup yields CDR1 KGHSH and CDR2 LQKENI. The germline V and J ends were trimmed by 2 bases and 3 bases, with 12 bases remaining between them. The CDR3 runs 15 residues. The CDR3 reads CASSPFSRVTDTQYF. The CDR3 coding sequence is TGTGCCAGCTCACCATTTTCCAGGGTGACAGATACGCAGTATTTT.

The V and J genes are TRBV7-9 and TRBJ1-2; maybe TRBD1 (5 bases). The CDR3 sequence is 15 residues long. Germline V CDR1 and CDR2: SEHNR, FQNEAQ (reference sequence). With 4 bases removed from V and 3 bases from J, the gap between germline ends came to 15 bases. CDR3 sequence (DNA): TGTGCCAGCAGCTCCCCTCTCGGGACGGACTATGGCTACACCTTC. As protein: CASSSPLGTDYGYTF.

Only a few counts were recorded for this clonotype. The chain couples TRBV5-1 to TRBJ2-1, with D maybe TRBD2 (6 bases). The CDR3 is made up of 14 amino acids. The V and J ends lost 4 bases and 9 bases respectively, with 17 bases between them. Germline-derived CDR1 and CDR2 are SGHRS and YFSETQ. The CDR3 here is CASSMALAGGEQFF. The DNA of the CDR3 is TGCGCCAGCAGCATGGCACTAGCAGGTGGTGAGCAGTTCTTC.

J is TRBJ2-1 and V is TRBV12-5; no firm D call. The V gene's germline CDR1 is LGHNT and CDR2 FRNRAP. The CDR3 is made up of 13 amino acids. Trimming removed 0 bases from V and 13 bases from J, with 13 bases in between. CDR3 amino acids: CASGLVNQNIQFF. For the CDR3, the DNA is TGTGCTAGTGGTTTGGTCAATCAAAACATTCAGTTCTTC.

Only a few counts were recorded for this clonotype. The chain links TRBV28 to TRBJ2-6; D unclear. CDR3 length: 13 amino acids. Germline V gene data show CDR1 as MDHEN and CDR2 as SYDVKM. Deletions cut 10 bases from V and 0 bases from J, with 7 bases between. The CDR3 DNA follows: TGTGCCACCCGTCCCTCTGGGGCCAACGTCCTGACTTTC. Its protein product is CATRPSGANVLTF. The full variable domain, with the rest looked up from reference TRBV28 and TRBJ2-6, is DVKVTQSSRYLVKRTGEKVFLECVQDMDHENMFWYRQDPGLGLRLIYFSYDVKMKEKGDIPEGYSVSREKKERFSLILESASTNQTSMYLCATRPSGANVLTFGAGSRLTVL.